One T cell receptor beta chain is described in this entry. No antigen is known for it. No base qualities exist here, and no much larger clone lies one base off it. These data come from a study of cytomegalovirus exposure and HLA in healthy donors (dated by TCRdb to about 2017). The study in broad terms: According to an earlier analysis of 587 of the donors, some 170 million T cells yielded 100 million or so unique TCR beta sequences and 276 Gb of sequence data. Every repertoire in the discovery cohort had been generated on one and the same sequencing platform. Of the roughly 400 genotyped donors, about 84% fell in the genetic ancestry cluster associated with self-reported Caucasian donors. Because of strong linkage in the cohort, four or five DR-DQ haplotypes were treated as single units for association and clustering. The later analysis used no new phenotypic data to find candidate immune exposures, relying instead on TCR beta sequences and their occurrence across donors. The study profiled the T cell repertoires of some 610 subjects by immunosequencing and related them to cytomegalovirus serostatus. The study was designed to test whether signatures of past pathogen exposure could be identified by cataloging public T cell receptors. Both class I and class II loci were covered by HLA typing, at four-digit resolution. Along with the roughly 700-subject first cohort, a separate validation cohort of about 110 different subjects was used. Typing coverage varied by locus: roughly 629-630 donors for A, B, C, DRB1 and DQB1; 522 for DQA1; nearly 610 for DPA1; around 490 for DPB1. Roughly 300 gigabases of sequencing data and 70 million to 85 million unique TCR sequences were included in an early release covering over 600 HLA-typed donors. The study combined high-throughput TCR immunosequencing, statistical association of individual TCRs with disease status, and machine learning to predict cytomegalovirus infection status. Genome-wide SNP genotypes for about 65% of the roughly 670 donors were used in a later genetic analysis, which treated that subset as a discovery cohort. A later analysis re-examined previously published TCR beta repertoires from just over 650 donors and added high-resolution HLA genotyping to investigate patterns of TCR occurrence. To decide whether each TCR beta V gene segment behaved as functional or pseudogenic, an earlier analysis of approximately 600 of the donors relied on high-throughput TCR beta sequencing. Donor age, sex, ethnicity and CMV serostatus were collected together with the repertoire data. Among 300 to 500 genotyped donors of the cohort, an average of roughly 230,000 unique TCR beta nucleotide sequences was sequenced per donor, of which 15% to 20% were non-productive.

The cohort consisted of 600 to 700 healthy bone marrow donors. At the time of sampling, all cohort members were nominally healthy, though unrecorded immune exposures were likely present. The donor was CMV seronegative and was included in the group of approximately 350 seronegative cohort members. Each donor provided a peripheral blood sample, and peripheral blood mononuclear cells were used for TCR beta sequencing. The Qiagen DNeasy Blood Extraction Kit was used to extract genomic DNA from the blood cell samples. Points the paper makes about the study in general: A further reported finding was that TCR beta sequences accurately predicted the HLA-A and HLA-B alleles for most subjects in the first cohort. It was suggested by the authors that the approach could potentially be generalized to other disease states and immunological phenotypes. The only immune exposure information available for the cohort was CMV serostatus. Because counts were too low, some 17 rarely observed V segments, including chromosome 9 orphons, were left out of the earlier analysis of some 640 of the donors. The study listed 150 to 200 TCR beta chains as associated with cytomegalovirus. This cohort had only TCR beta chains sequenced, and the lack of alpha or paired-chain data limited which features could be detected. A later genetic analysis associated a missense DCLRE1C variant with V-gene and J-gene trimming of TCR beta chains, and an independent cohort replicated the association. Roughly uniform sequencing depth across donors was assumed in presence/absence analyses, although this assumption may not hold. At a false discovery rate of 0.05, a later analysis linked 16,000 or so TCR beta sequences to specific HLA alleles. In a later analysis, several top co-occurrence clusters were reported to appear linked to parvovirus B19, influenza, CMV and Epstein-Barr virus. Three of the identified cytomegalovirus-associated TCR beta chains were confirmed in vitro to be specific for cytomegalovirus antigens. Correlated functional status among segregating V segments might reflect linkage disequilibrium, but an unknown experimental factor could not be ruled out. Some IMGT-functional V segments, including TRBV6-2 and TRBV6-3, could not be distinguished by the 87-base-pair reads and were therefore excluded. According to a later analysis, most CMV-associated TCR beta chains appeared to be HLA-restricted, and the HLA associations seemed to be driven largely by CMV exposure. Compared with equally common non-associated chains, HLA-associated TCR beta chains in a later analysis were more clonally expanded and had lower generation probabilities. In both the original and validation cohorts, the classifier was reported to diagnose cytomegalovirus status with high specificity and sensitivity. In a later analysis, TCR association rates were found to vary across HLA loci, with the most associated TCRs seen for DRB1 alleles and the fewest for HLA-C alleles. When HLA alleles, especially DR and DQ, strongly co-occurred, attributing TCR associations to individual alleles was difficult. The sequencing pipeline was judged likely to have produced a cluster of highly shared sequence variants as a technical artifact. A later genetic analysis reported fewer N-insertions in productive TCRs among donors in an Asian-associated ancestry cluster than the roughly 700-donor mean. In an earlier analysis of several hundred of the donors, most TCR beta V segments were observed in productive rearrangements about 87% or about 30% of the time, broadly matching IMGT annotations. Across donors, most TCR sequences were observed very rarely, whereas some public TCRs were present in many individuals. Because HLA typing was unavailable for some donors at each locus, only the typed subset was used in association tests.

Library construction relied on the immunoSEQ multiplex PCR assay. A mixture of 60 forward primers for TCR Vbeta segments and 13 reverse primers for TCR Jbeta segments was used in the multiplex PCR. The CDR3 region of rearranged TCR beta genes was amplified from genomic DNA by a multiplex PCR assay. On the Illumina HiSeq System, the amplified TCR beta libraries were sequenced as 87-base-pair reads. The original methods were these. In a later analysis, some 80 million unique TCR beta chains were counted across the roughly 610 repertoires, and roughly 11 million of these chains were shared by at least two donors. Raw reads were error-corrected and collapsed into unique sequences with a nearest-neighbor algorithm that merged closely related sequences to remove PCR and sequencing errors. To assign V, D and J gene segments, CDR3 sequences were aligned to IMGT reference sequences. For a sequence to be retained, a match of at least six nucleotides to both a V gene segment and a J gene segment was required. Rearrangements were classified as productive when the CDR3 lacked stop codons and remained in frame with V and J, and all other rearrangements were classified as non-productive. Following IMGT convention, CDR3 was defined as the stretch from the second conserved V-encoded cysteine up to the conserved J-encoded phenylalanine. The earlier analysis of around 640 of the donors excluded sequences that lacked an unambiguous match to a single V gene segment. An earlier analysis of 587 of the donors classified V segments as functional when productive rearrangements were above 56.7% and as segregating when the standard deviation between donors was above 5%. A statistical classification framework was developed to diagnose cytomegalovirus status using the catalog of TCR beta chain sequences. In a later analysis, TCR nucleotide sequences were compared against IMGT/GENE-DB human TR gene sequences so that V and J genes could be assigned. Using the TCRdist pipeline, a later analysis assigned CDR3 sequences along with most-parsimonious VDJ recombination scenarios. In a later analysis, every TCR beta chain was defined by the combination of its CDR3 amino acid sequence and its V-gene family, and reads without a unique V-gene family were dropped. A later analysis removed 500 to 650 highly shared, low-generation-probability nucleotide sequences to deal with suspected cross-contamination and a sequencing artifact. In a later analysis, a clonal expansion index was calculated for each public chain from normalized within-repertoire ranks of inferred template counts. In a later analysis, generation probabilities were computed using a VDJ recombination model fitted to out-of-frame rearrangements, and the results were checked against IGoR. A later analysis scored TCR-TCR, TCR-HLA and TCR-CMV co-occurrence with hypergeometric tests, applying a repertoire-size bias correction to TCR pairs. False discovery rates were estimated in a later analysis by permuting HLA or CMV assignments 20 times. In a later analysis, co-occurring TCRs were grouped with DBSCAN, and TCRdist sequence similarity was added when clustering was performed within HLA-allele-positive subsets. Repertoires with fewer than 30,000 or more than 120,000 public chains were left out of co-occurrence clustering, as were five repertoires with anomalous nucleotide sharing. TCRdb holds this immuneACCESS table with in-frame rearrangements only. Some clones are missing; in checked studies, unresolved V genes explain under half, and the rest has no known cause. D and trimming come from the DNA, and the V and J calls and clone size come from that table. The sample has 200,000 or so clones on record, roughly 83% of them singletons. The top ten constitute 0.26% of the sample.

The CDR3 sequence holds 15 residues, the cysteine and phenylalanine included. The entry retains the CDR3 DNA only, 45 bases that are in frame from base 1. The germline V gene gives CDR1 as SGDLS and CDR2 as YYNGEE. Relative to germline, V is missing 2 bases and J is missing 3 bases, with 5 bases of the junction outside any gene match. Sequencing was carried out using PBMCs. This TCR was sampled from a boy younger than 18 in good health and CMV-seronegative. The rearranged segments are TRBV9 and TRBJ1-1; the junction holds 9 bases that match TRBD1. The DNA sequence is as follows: TGTGCCAGCAGCGTCCGGGACAGGGCGGACACTGAAGCTTTCTTT. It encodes CASSVRDRADTEAFF.